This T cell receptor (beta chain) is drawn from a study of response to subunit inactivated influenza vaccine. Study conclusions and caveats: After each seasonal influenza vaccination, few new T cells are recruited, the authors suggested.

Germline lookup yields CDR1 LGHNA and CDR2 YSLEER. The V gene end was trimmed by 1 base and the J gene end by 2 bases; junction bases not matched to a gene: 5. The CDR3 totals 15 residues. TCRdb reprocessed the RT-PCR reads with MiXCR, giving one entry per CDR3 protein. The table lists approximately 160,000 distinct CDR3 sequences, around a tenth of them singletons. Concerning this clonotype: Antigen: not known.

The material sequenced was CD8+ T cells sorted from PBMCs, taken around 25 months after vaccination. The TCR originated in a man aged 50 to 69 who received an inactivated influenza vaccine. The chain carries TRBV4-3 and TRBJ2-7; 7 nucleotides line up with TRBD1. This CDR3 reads CASSQGTGSAYEQYF. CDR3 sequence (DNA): TGCGCCAGCAGCCAAGGGACAGGTTCAGCCTACGAGCAGTACTTC.